The rows below give T cell receptor beta chains drawn from one sample of a study of blood T cell repertoires in COVID-19. Data came from immunoSEQ multiplex PCR; TCRdb stores just in-frame clones and leaves some out. This sample has approximately 200,000 clones, with 83% found just once. Sequenced material: peripheral blood. Receptors were obtained from a woman in her fifties or sixties with acute or convalescent COVID-19. The CDR3 runs from the conserved cysteine through the conserved F or W. The D gene is left open where the match is weak. Clone size, where shown, is once, few, many, or a class for clones that have expanded.

clone_size: -
v_call: TRBV5-4
j_call: TRBJ2-2
d_call: -
cdr3_nt: TGTGCCAGCAGCTTGGAACCAGACGGGGAGCTGTTTTTT
cdr3_aa: CASSLEPDGELFF

clone_size: -
v_call: TRBV3-1/TRBV3-2
j_call: TRBJ1-6
d_call: -
cdr3_nt: TGTGCCAGCAGCCGGGGCGGACAAAGCTCCTATAATTCACCCCTCCACTTT
cdr3_aa: CASSRGGQSSYNSPLHF

clone_size: -
v_call: TRBV19
j_call: TRBJ2-5
d_call: TRBD1
cdr3_nt: TGTGCCAGTAACGGGGGGACAGGGACTCTTTCAGAGACCCAGTACTTC
cdr3_aa: CASNGGTGTLSETQYF

clone_size: -
v_call: TRBV5-3
j_call: TRBJ1-6
d_call: -
cdr3_nt: TGTGCCAGAAGCTTGGTTCTGGGGGCTGGAAGCTCTTTCCCCCTCCACTTT
cdr3_aa: CARSLVLGAGSSFPLHF

clone_size: -
v_call: TRBV24-1
j_call: TRBJ2-1
d_call: TRBD2
cdr3_nt: TGTGCCACCAGTGATTTGCAACTTAGCGGGAGGGATGAGCAGTTCTTC
cdr3_aa: CATSDLQLSGRDEQFF

clone_size: -
v_call: TRBV5-5
j_call: TRBJ1-4
d_call: -
cdr3_nt: TGTGCCAGCAGCTTGAGCAGGGCACCTAATGAAAAACTGTTTTTT
cdr3_aa: CASSLSRAPNEKLFF

clone_size: once
v_call: TRBV29-1
j_call: TRBJ2-1
d_call: -
cdr3_nt: TGCAGCGTTGAAACTCTGACAGAGCAGTTCTTC
cdr3_aa: CSVETLTEQFF

clone_size: -
v_call: TRBV7-2
j_call: TRBJ2-5
d_call: TRBD2
cdr3_nt: TGTGCCAGCAGCTTTAACCTAGCGGGAGGCAAAGAGACCCAGTACTTC
cdr3_aa: CASSFNLAGGKETQYF

clone_size: -
v_call: TRBV19
j_call: TRBJ2-7
d_call: -
cdr3_nt: TGTGCCAGTAGTATAGATCATTCGAGGACTTTCAATCCCTACGAGCAGTACTTC
cdr3_aa: CASSIDHSRTFNPYEQYF

clone_size: -
v_call: TRBV6-1
j_call: TRBJ1-1
d_call: -
cdr3_nt: TGTGCCAGCAGTGAAGCATCTCAGCAGGGGTTCCCTGAAGCTTTCTTT
cdr3_aa: CASSEASQQGFPEAFF

clone_size: few
v_call: TRBV5-6
j_call: TRBJ1-6
d_call: -
cdr3_nt: TGTGCCAGCAGCCCAGGGCATTCACCCCTCCACTTT
cdr3_aa: CASSPGHSPLHF

clone_size: few
v_call: TRBV4-1
j_call: TRBJ1-2
d_call: TRBD1
cdr3_nt: TGCGCCAGCAGCCAATCCCCTCTTACGGGACAGGGGAACTATGGCTACACCTTC
cdr3_aa: CASSQSPLTGQGNYGYTF

clone_size: once
v_call: TRBV13
j_call: TRBJ2-5
d_call: TRBD2
cdr3_nt: TGTGCCAGCAGCTTGCGGGAGGTCTTCGGGGAGACCCAGTACTTC
cdr3_aa: CASSLREVFGETQYF

clone_size: -
v_call: TRBV7-3
j_call: TRBJ1-1
d_call: -
cdr3_nt: TGTGCCAGCAGCTTAGACCCAGGTTCTACTGAAGCTTTCTTT
cdr3_aa: CASSLDPGSTEAFF

clone_size: -
v_call: TRBV18
j_call: TRBJ2-7
d_call: -
cdr3_nt: TGTGCCAGCTCACCGACAAGGGGAACTAGCCCGATCTACGAGCAGTACTTC
cdr3_aa: CASSPTRGTSPIYEQYF

clone_size: -
v_call: TRBV6-4
j_call: TRBJ2-1
d_call: -
cdr3_nt: TGTGCCAGCAGTGACTCGTATACTGAAGAGCAGTTCTTC
cdr3_aa: CASSDSYTEEQFF

clone_size: -
v_call: TRBV24-1
j_call: TRBJ1-1
d_call: -
cdr3_nt: TGTGCCACCCCGTTCAAGGAGGACAGAAGTATGGGTGAAGCTTTCTTT
cdr3_aa: CATPFKEDRSMGEAFF

clone_size: -
v_call: TRBV7-9
j_call: TRBJ1-5
d_call: TRBD1
cdr3_nt: TGTGCCAGCAGCCCCGGACAGGGTCAAAATAGCAATCAGCCCCAGCATTTT
cdr3_aa: CASSPGQGQNSNQPQHF

clone_size: -
v_call: TRBV28
j_call: TRBJ1-6
d_call: -
cdr3_nt: TGTGCCAGCAGTCTCCGGGACGGGACAAAGCCCCTCCGCTTT
cdr3_aa: CASSLRDGTKPLRF

clone_size: -
v_call: TRBV3-1/TRBV3-2
j_call: TRBJ1-5
d_call: TRBD1
cdr3_nt: TGTGCCAGCAGCCAGGACAGGGCTCAGCCCCAGCATTTT
cdr3_aa: CASSQDRAQPQHF

clone_size: -
v_call: TRBV30
j_call: TRBJ2-6
d_call: TRBD1
cdr3_nt: TGTGCCTGGAGCAGGGGGACTGGGGCCAACGTCCTGACTTTC
cdr3_aa: CAWSRGTGANVLTF

clone_size: -
v_call: TRBV11-1
j_call: TRBJ1-1
d_call: TRBD1
cdr3_nt: TGTGCCAGCAGCTTAGACAGGGGGCAAGGCACTGAAGCTTTCTTT
cdr3_aa: CASSLDRGQGTEAFF

clone_size: few
v_call: TRBV7-2
j_call: TRBJ1-5
d_call: -
cdr3_nt: TGTGCCAGCAGCTTAAACGGGAGGGCAGTTCAGCCCCAGCATTTT
cdr3_aa: CASSLNGRAVQPQHF

clone_size: few
v_call: TRBV2
j_call: TRBJ2-7
d_call: TRBD1
cdr3_nt: TGTGCCAGCAGGGACGGGACAGGAGACTACGAGCAGTACTTC
cdr3_aa: CASRDGTGDYEQYF

clone_size: -
v_call: TRBV7-9
j_call: TRBJ2-2
d_call: TRBD1
cdr3_nt: TGTGCCAGCAGCTTGGACAGGGTACCCACCGGGGAGCTGTTTTTT
cdr3_aa: CASSLDRVPTGELFF

clone_size: once
v_call: TRBV13
j_call: TRBJ1-1
d_call: -
cdr3_nt: TGTGCCAGCAGCTTTGGGGGGGCTACTTTCTTT
cdr3_aa: CASSFGGATFF

clone_size: -
v_call: TRBV6-2/TRBV6-3
j_call: TRBJ1-1
d_call: -
cdr3_nt: TGTGCCAGCAGCCAGCAACTTATCGGGTCTGAAGCTTTCTTT
cdr3_aa: CASSQQLIGSEAFF

clone_size: -
v_call: TRBV7-2
j_call: TRBJ2-1
d_call: TRBD2
cdr3_nt: TGTGCCAGCAGCTTGACTAGCGGGAGGGCCTCTGAGCAGTTCTTC
cdr3_aa: CASSLTSGRASEQFF

clone_size: -
v_call: TRBV11-2
j_call: TRBJ1-1
d_call: -
cdr3_nt: TGTGCCAGCAGCCTAAACAGGAACACTGAAGCTTTCTTT
cdr3_aa: CASSLNRNTEAFF

clone_size: -
v_call: TRBV5-5
j_call: TRBJ2-5
d_call: TRBD2
cdr3_nt: TGTGCCAGCAGCGTCAGCACTAGCGGGGGGCAAGAGACCCAGTACTTC
cdr3_aa: CASSVSTSGGQETQYF

clone_size: few
v_call: TRBV28
j_call: TRBJ2-1
d_call: TRBD2
cdr3_nt: TGTGCCAGCAGTTCCGAGCGTAGCCTAGCGGGGAGCTCCTACAATGAGCAGTTCTTC
cdr3_aa: CASSSERSLAGSSYNEQFF

clone_size: few
v_call: TRBV5-1
j_call: TRBJ1-3
d_call: -
cdr3_nt: TGCGCCAGCAGCTTACTCTCGGGGGGCTTTGCTGGAAACACCATATATTTT
cdr3_aa: CASSLLSGGFAGNTIYF

clone_size: -
v_call: TRBV7-3
j_call: TRBJ1-1
d_call: -
cdr3_nt: TGTGCCAGCAGCCATACTATGAACACTGAAGCTTTCTTT
cdr3_aa: CASSHTMNTEAFF

clone_size: -
v_call: TRBV19
j_call: TRBJ1-2
d_call: -
cdr3_nt: TGTGCCAGTACCCCTCAGGAGGCCGGAAGAAACTATGGCTACACCTTC
cdr3_aa: CASTPQEAGRNYGYTF

clone_size: -
v_call: TRBV27
j_call: TRBJ1-1
d_call: -
cdr3_nt: TGTGCCAGCAGTTCCCCGGCTGGAGTCGGCACTGAAGCTTTCTTT
cdr3_aa: CASSSPAGVGTEAFF

clone_size: -
v_call: TRBV9
j_call: TRBJ2-1
d_call: TRBD2
cdr3_nt: TGTGCCAGCAGCGGACAGACTAGCTGGAATGAGCAGTTCTTC
cdr3_aa: CASSGQTSWNEQFF

clone_size: -
v_call: TRBV24-1
j_call: TRBJ2-6
d_call: -
cdr3_nt: TGTGCCACCAGTGATCCCGACAGGTCTGGGGCCAACGTCCTGACTTTC
cdr3_aa: CATSDPDRSGANVLTF

clone_size: -
v_call: TRBV18
j_call: TRBJ2-7
d_call: -
cdr3_nt: TGTGCCAGCTCACCAGCGCGGGGCGACGAGCAGTACTTC
cdr3_aa: CASSPARGDEQYF

clone_size: -
v_call: TRBV3-1/TRBV3-2
j_call: TRBJ2-2
d_call: -
cdr3_nt: TGTGCCAGCAGCCAAGGGAGGGGCCGAACCGGGGAGCTGTTTTTT
cdr3_aa: CASSQGRGRTGELFF

clone_size: -
v_call: TRBV27
j_call: TRBJ2-3
d_call: TRBD2
cdr3_nt: TGTGCCAGCAGTGTCAGACTAGCAGGCACAGATACGCAGTATTTT
cdr3_aa: CASSVRLAGTDTQYF

clone_size: -
v_call: TRBV6-5
j_call: TRBJ1-4
d_call: -
cdr3_nt: TGTGCCAGTTCGACAGCCTCTAATGAAAAACTGTTTTTT
cdr3_aa: CASSTASNEKLFF

clone_size: once
v_call: TRBV27
j_call: TRBJ2-1
d_call: TRBD1
cdr3_nt: TGTGCCAGCAGGACAGGGGGCTCCTACAATGAGCAGTTCTTC
cdr3_aa: CASRTGGSYNEQFF

clone_size: -
v_call: TRBV5-1
j_call: TRBJ2-3
d_call: TRBD2
cdr3_nt: TGCGCCAGCAGACAACTAGCGGGATCAGATACGCAGTATTTT
cdr3_aa: CASRQLAGSDTQYF

clone_size: once
v_call: TRBV4-1
j_call: TRBJ1-2
d_call: -
cdr3_nt: TGCGCCAGCAGTCAGACAGACCCCTATGGCTACACCTTC
cdr3_aa: CASSQTDPYGYTF

clone_size: -
v_call: TRBV7-9
j_call: TRBJ2-6
d_call: -
cdr3_nt: TGTGCCAGCAGAGGAGAGGGGGCTGGGGCCAACGTCCTGACTTTC
cdr3_aa: CASRGEGAGANVLTF

clone_size: -
v_call: TRBV30
j_call: TRBJ1-2
d_call: -
cdr3_nt: TGTGCCTGGAGTGAGGGAGGTGGCTACACCTTC
cdr3_aa: CAWSEGGGYTF

clone_size: -
v_call: TRBV3-1/TRBV3-2
j_call: TRBJ1-4
d_call: -
cdr3_nt: TGTGCCAGCAGCAGCGGATCTAATGAAAAACTGTTTTTT
cdr3_aa: CASSSGSNEKLFF

clone_size: -
v_call: TRBV30
j_call: TRBJ2-3
d_call: -
cdr3_nt: TGTGCCTGGAGTTTTCCGAGCACAGATACGCAGTATTTT
cdr3_aa: CAWSFPSTDTQYF

clone_size: -
v_call: TRBV28
j_call: TRBJ2-4
d_call: TRBD1
cdr3_nt: TGTGCCAGCAGTTTGGGCAGGGGGCTTGCCAAAAACATTCAGTACTTC
cdr3_aa: CASSLGRGLAKNIQYF

clone_size: once
v_call: TRBV10-3
j_call: TRBJ1-5
d_call: -
cdr3_nt: TGTGCCATCAGTCGACAGTCCAATCAGCCCCAGCATTTT
cdr3_aa: CAISRQSNQPQHF

clone_size: -
v_call: TRBV7-3
j_call: TRBJ2-5
d_call: TRBD2
cdr3_nt: TGTGCCAGCAGCCTCTTGGGGGGGAAAGAGACCCAGTACTTC
cdr3_aa: CASSLLGGKETQYF

clone_size: -
v_call: TRBV5-1
j_call: TRBJ1-3
d_call: TRBD1
cdr3_nt: TGCGCCAGCAGCTCCCAGGGGGCGGCTGGAAACACCATATATTTT
cdr3_aa: CASSSQGAAGNTIYF

clone_size: -
v_call: TRBV7-2
j_call: TRBJ1-4
d_call: -
cdr3_nt: TGTGCCAGCAGCTTATTCACAGCAGCAACTAATGAAAAACTGTTTTTT
cdr3_aa: CASSLFTAATNEKLFF